This TCR beta chain was found in a study of OX40 agonist ivuxolimab in advanced cancers. Study-wide results and limits: The study observed clonal expansion of CD4+ and CD8+ blood T cells by week 6 at 0.1 to 3.0 mg/kg. Researchers did not determine the expanded peripheral T cells' antigen specificity.

With autoimmune disease history or systemic immunosuppression, patients were excluded. As regards this clone: The antigen is unknown.

This table comes from immunoSEQ multiplex PCR, and its TCRdb copy is limited to in-frame clones, with some not included. The sample has 20,000 to 30,000 clones, 88% seen once. The V gene end was trimmed by 4 bases and the J gene end by 2 bases; junction bases not matched to a gene: 12. The CDR3 extends over 17 amino acids. CDR1 is SEHNR and CDR2 is FQNEAQ in the germline V gene (reference sequence). This material consisted of CD4+ or CD8+ T cells sorted from blood, taken in a trial of the OX40 agonist ivuxolimab. The V and J genes are TRBV7-9 and TRBJ2-3, with 7 bases lining up with TRBD1. The sequence came from an adult with an advanced solid tumor such as melanoma, head and neck, liver or kidney cancer. In DNA, the CDR3 is TGTGCCAGCAGCTCCCCCCGGGCTGGGACAGCCACAGATACGCAGTATTTT. It encodes CASSSPRAGTATDTQYF.